The 22 T cell receptor beta chains presented below share a single source sample, sequenced in a study of Ad26.COV2.S vaccination and SARS-CoV-2 variants. Noted treatment: approximately 18 received Ad26.COV2.S at low or high dose, single or two shots; 5 received placebo; per-sample allocation not given. Sampling occurred on day 63 after the first vaccine or placebo injection. Method: immunoSEQ multiplex PCR; TCRdb's copy keeps in-frame clones and lacks some. The sample holds approximately 410,000 clones, over 75% seen once. The sample was peripheral blood, taken in a trial of Ad26.COV2.S vaccine versus placebo. These TCRs come from a person aged 18 to 59 who received the Ad26.COV2.S COVID-19 vaccine or a placebo.

V gene TRBV19 combines with J gene TRBJ2-5; 15 bases match TRBD2. V was clipped by 4 bases and J by 4 bases; unmatched bases: 10. Germline lookup yields CDR1 LNHDA and CDR2 SQIVND (reference sequence). The CDR3 loop spans 18 amino acids. This CDR3 reads CASSTRTSGGVSVETQYF. The CDR3 region has the DNA TGTGCCAGTAGTACCAGGACTAGCGGGGGGGTCTCGGTAGAGACCCAGTACTTC.

The chain employs TRBV19 and TRBJ1-1; D unclear. The CDR3 contains 12 residues. Trimming removed 4 bases at V and 5 bases at J, with 8 bases between. Looked up from germline, CDR1 is LNHDA and CDR2 is SQIVND (reference sequence). The CDR3: CASSTRPTEAFF. The CDR3 DNA follows: TGTGCCAGTAGTACCAGACCGACTGAAGCTTTCTTT.

The rearrangement uses TRBV27 and TRBJ2-3, with TRBD1 matching 7 bases. J was trimmed by 4 bases and V by 5 bases; bases with no gene match: 9. Germline-derived CDR1 and CDR2 are MNHEY and SMNVEV (reference sequence). This CDR3 comprises 15 residues. CDR3 nucleotide sequence: TGTGCCAGCAGTCCAGAGGACAGGTGGTCAGATACGCAGTATTTT. The encoded protein is CASSPEDRWSDTQYF.

This clone appeared once. The J gene is TRBJ2-7, the V gene TRBV9, with 11 positions matching TRBD1. Losses at the gene ends were 3 bases for V and 4 bases for J; bases not matched to a gene: 3. Germline-derived CDR1 and CDR2 are SGDLS and YYNGEE. This CDR3 spans 14 amino acids. CDR3 sequence reads: CASSAGTGGYEQYF. CDR3 nucleotides: TGTGCCAGCAGCGCCGGGACAGGGGGATACGAGCAGTACTTC.

The chain carries TRBV3-1 (or the pseudogene TRBV3-2) and TRBJ1-2, with D unclear. Looked up from germline, CDR1 is LGHDT and CDR2 is YNNKEL (reference sequence). Deletions cut 4 bases from V and 6 bases from J, with 15 bases between. This CDR3 region has 14 residues. CDR3 region: CASSPAQHLHGYTF. CDR3 coding DNA: TGTGCCAGCAGCCCAGCCCAGCACCTCCATGGCTACACCTTC.

The chain employs TRBV27 and TRBJ2-7; 7 bases map to TRBD2. CDR3 length: 15 amino acids. CDR1 is MNHEY and CDR2 is SMNVEV in the germline V gene (reference sequence). J lost 1 base, V lost 2 bases, and 5 bases had no gene match. CDR3 coding DNA: TGTGCCAGCAGTTTAACGGGGGGTCCTTCCTACGAGCAGTACTTC. As protein: CASSLTGGPSYEQYF.

The V call is TRBV6-6, the J call TRBJ2-3; D could derive from TRBD1 or TRBD2 (5 bases each). This CDR3 comprises 14 residues. CDR1 and CDR2 (germline): MNHNY, SVGAGI (reference sequence). V lost 7 bases and J lost 4, with 15 bases in between. The CDR3 nucleotides read TGTGCCAGCATGTGGGACCCTATGTCAGATACGCAGTATTTT. This codes for CASMWDPMSDTQYF.

The gene calls are TRBV10-3 and TRBJ2-2; no definite D call. Germline V gene lookup returns CDR1 ENHRY and CDR2 SYGVKD. The V end lost 4 bases, the J end lost 2 bases, and 11 bases lay between the germline ends. The CDR3 has 15 amino acids. CDR3 region: CAISGGRTNTGELFF. Written as DNA, the CDR3 is TGTGCCATCAGTGGAGGCAGAACTAACACCGGGGAGCTGTTTTTT.

The rearrangement links TRBV5-1 to TRBJ2-7; either TRBD1 or TRBD2 may supply D (5 bases each). There are 16 residues in the CDR3. The V end lost 0 bases, the J end lost 2 bases, and 15 bases lay between the germline ends. Germline V gene sequence: CDR1 SGHRS, CDR2 YFSETQ. CDR3 protein: CASSLAGRPPTYEQYF. CDR3 DNA: TGCGCCAGCAGCTTGGCGGGACGGCCACCAACCTACGAGCAGTACTTC.

V is TRBV28 and J is TRBJ2-2; maybe TRBD2 (6 bases). The germline V gene has CDR1 MDHEN and CDR2 SYDVKM. V shed 7 bases and J shed 5 bases, with 14 bases lying between them. This CDR3 has 14 residues. The chain's CDR3 is CASTSDPRTGELFF. CDR3 in DNA: TGTGCCAGCACTAGCGACCCCAGGACCGGGGAGCTGTTTTTT. Using reference TRBV28 and TRBJ2-2 for the parts outside the CDR3, the full variable domain is DVKVTQSSRYLVKRTGEKVFLECVQDMDHENMFWYRQDPGLGLRLIYFSYDVKMKEKGDIPEGYSVSREKKERFSLILESASTNQTSMYLCASTSDPRTGELFFGEGSRLTVL.

This chain links TRBV4-2 with TRBJ2-7; 14 positions agree with TRBD2. CDR1 LGHNA and CDR2 YNFKEQ come from the germline V gene. This CDR3 comprises 16 residues. The ends lost 3 bases at V and 5 bases at J; junction bases unmatched: 6. The CDR3 spells CASSHRLAGGPDEQYF. The CDR3 nucleotides read TGTGCCAGCAGCCACAGACTAGCGGGGGGGCCAGACGAGCAGTACTTC.

In nucleotides, the CDR3 is TGTGCCACCAGCCATATCTACTTAAATACGCAGTATTTT. Translating it yields CATSHIYLNTQYF. V and J are TRBV15 and TRBJ2-3, with D unclear. There are 13 residues in the CDR3. V was cut by 5 bases and J by 7 bases, with 13 bases left in between. Germline V gene sequence: CDR1 LNHNV, CDR2 YYDKDF (reference sequence).

V is TRBV7-8 and J is TRBJ1-4; 7 bases fit TRBD1. The CDR3 covers 16 residues. Germline V lookup: CDR1 SGHVS, CDR2 FQNEAQ. V lost 5 bases and J lost 0; bases outside the gene matches: 6. The CDR3 loop is CASSVWDSATNEKLFF. The CDR3 DNA is TGTGCCAGCAGCGTTTGGGACAGTGCAACTAATGAAAAACTGTTTTTT.

The V gene is TRBV6-2 or TRBV6-3, the J gene TRBJ1-6, with D unclear. The V end lost 4 bases, the J end lost 8 bases, and 6 bases lay between the germline ends. This CDR3 comprises 12 residues. In germline, CDR1 is MNHEY, CDR2 SVGEGT. DNA of the CDR3: TGTGCCAGCAGTTCAGGTGATTCACCCCTCCACTTT. Its translation: CASSSGDSPLHF.

The rearrangement uses TRBV29-1 and TRBJ1-3; D is uncertain. The V gene lost 3 bases and the J gene lost 0 bases, with 12 bases spanning the gap. CDR3 length equals 15 residues. Germline CDR1 is SQVTM and CDR2 is ANQGSEA. CDR3 sequence reads: CSVDTGRSSGNTIYF. As DNA, the CDR3 is TGCAGCGTTGACACCGGGCGGTCCTCTGGAAACACCATATATTTT.

The V gene is TRBV21-1, the J gene TRBJ2-3; the D call of TRBD2 is as the table states it, not checked on the DNA. TRBV21-1 is recorded as a pseudogene. This CDR3 contains 15 residues. CDR3 sequence: CASSYPKRRTDTQYF. Here the CDR3 DNA reads TGTGCCAGCAGCTACCCAAAGCGGCGCACAGATACGCAGTATTTT.

The J gene is TRBJ2-3, the V gene TRBV11-3; the match to TRBD2 covers 7 bases. Germline lookup yields CDR1 SGHNT and CDR2 YENEEA. The CDR3 is 14 amino acids. V dropped 6 bases and J dropped 7; count of bases not matched to a gene: 10. In DNA form, the CDR3 reads TGTGCCAGCAGTTTGGGGAGGGGCTTGAATACGCAGTATTTT. As protein: CASSLGRGLNTQYF.

The chain carries TRBV28 and TRBJ2-7; a weak D match, TRBD1 (5 bases). Germline V gene lookup returns CDR1 MDHEN and CDR2 SYDVKM. V lost 3 bases and J lost 3, with 15 bases in between. The CDR3 is made up of 15 amino acids. The CDR3 spells CASSFGPQGFYEQYF. The CDR3 DNA reads TGTGCCAGCAGTTTCGGACCTCAGGGTTTCTACGAGCAGTACTTC.

Concerning this clone itself: A junction end diverges from the germline sequence, so it may reflect a read error. CDR3 sequence: CASSPRTSGGTDTQYF. The CDR3 DNA sequence: TGTGCTAGCAGCCCCCGGACTAGCGGGGGTACAGATACGCAGTATTTT. V gene TRBV7-7 combines with J gene TRBJ2-3; 13 bases match TRBD2. CDR3 length: 16 amino acids. Per the germline V gene, CDR1 is SSHAT and CDR2 is FNYEAQ (reference sequence).

The CDR3: CASSSKGQPETQYF. The CDR3, as DNA: TGTGCCAGCAGCTCAAAGGGGCAACCGGAGACCCAGTACTTC. The V gene is TRBV11-3, the J gene TRBJ2-5, with a tentative D call TRBD1 (5 bases). Germline V gives CDR1 SGHNT, CDR2 YENEEA. Deletions cut 4 bases from V and 5 bases from J, with 14 bases between. CDR3 length equals 14 residues.

The rearrangement joins TRBV10-2 to TRBJ1-2, with TRBD1 matching 7 bases. Losses at the gene ends were 2 bases for V and 7 bases for J; bases not matched to a gene: 7. The CDR3 has 14 amino acids. Germline V CDR1 and CDR2: WSHSY, SAAADI. CDR3 DNA: TGCGCCAGCAGTGAGAGTGGGACAGTGGCTGGCTACACCTTC. Encoded protein: CASSESGTVAGYTF.

V is TRBV10-3 and J is TRBJ1-2; the match to TRBD1 covers 8 bases. Germline assignment: CDR1 ENHRY and CDR2 SYGVKD. This CDR3 has 18 amino acids. V lost 0 bases, J lost 2 bases, and 11 bases stayed unmatched. The CDR3 DNA reads as TGTGCCATCAGTGAGTCAACAGGGGGTCGTCGTGGCAACTATGGCTACACCTTC. Translated, it gives CAISESTGGRRGNYGYTF.